This record looks at one T cell receptor (beta chain) sequence and its context. This sample is part of a study of PD-L1 blockade in urothelial cancer. Study at large: Earlier, patients had received 0 to 3 chemotherapy regimens.

As to time point: pretreatment peripheral blood. Pretreatment sampling and on-treatment sampling together yielded between 1 and 8 samples for each patient. The repertoire was sequenced with immunoSEQ multiplex PCR; TCRdb's copy has only in-frame clones and lacks some. The data contain roughly 130,000 clones, roughly 84% of them singletons. Trimming cost V 5 bases and J 6 bases, with 11 bases left between them. Germline-derived CDR1 and CDR2 are MNHNY and SVGAGI (reference sequence). The CDR3 is 14 residues long. Source: PBMCs, taken around atezolizumab (anti-PD-L1) treatment. The clonotype was recovered from a man aged 50 or older with urothelial cancer. The chain joins TRBV6-6 to TRBJ1-6; weak D call: TRBD1 (6 bases). The CDR3 loop is CASSTQGRNSPLHF. DNA for the CDR3: TGTGCCAGCAGTACCCAGGGGCGTAATTCACCCCTCCACTTT.